This TCR beta chain is drawn from a study of blood T cell repertoires in COVID-19. Study overall: COVID-19 samples collected from the United States, Italy and Spain covered acute and convalescent phases. T cells, B-cell-depleted T cells, or PBMCs supplied cDNA or gDNA.

The table came from immunoSEQ multiplex PCR; TCRdb's copy has only in-frame clones and leaves some out. Among around 120,000 clones listed, roughly 69% were seen once. Germline V gives CDR1 SGDLS, CDR2 YYNGEE. The CDR3 spans 14 residues. V lost 0 bases and J 0 bases, leaving 6 bases between the germline ends. Sequencing input: peripheral blood. This receptor was obtained from a man older than 75 with acute or convalescent COVID-19. V is TRBV9 and J is TRBJ1-1; the D gene is possibly TRBD1 (6 bases). The CDR3 loop is CASSVGTVNTEAFF. CDR3 nucleotides: TGTGCCAGCAGCGTAGGGACAGTGAACACTGAAGCTTTCTTT.